This TCR beta chain derives from a study of blood T cell repertoires in COVID-19. Study context: COVID-19 samples, acute and convalescent, were from the United States, Italy and Spain. PBMCs, B-cell-depleted T cells, or T cells provided the cDNA or gDNA that made up the material.

This CDR3 comprises 16 residues. V was clipped by 3 bases and J by 5 bases; unmatched bases: 7. As originally analysed: Estimates of nucleated cell counts were drawn from the amplification of reference gene primers. Sequencing used immunoSEQ multiplex PCR; TCRdb keeps in-frame clones, though not all of them. Clonal size and the V and J genes are those of that table, whereas D and trimming came from the DNA. The sample includes 70,000 to 75,000 clones, about 92% of them seen just once. The chain carries TRBV5-3 and TRBJ2-7; 14 bases fit TRBD2. TRBV5-3 is an open reading frame whose function is uncertain. This clonotype originated in a human donor in a cohort sampled during active COVID-19. Sample: peripheral blood. CDR3 DNA: TGTGCCAGAAGCTCTAGGACTAGCGGGAGGCCCCACGAGCAGTACTTC. Translating it yields CARSSRTSGRPHEQYF.